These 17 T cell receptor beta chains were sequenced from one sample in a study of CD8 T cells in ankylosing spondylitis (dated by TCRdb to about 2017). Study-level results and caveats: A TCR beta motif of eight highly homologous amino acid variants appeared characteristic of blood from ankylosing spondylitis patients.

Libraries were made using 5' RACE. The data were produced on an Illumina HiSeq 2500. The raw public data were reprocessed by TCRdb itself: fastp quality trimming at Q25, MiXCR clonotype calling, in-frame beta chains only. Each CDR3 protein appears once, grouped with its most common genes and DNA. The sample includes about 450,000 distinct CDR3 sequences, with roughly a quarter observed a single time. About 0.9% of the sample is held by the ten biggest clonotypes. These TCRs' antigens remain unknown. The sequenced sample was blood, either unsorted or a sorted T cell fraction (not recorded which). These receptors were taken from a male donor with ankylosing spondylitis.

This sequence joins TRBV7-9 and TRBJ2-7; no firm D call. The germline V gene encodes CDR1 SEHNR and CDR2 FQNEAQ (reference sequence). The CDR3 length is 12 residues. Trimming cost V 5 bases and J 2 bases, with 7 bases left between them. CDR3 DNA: TGTGCCAGCAGCCGCGTCCCCTACGAGCAGTACTTC. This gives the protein CASSRVPYEQYF.

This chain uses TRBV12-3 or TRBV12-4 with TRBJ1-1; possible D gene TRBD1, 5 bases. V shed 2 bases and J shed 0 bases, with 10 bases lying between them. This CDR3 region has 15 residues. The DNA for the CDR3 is TGTGCCAGCAGTTTACGACAGACCTTGAACACTGAAGCTTTCTTT. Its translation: CASSLRQTLNTEAFF.

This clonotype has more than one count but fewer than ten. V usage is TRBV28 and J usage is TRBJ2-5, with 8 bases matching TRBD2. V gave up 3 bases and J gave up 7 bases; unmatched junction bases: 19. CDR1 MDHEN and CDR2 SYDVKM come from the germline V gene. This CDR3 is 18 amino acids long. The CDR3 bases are TGTGCCAGCAGTTTGTCCCCGGGACTAGGGAGTGCCACAGGGACCCAGTACTTC. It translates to CASSLSPGLGSATGTQYF.

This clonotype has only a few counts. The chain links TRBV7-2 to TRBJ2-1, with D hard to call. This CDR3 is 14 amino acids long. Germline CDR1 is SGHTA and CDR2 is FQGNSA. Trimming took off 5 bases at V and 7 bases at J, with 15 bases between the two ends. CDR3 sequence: CASSPERARNEQFF. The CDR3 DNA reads TGTGCCAGCAGCCCGGAAAGAGCCCGGAATGAGCAGTTCTTC.

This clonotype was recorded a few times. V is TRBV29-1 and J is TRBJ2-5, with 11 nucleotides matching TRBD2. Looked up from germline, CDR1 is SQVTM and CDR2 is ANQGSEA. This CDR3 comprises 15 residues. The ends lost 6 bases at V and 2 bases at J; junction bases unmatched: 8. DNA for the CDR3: TGCAGCGTGGGAACGGGACTAGCGGTACAAGAGACCCAGTACTTC. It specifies CSVGTGLAVQETQYF.

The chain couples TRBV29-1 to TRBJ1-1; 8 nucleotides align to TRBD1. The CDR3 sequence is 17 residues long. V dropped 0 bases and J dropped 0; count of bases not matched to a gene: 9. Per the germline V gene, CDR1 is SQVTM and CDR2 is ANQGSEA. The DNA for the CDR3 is TGCAGCGTTGAAGATTCAGGGGGCTTAGGGATGAACACTGAAGCTTTCTTT. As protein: CSVEDSGGLGMNTEAFF. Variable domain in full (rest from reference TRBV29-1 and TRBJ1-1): SAVISQKPSRDICQRGTSLTIQCQVDSQVTMMFWYRQQPGQSLTLIATANQGSEATYESGFVIDKFPISRPNLTFSTLTVSNMSPEDSSIYLCSVEDSGGLGMNTEAFFGQGTRLTVV.

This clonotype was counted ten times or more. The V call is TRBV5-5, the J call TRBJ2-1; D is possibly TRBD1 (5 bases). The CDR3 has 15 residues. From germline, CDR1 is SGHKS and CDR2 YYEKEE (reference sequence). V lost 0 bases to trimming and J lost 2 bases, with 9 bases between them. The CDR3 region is CASSLEGLPYNEQFF. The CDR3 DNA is TGTGCCAGCAGCTTGGAGGGGCTCCCCTACAATGAGCAGTTCTTC. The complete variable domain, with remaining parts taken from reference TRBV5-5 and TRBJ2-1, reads DAGVTQSPTHLIKTRGQQVTLRCSPISGHKSVSWYQQVLGQGPQFIFQYYEKEERGRGNFPDRFSARQFPNYSSELNVNALLLGDSALYLCASSLEGLPYNEQFFGPGTRLTVL.

The CDR3 DNA sequence: TGTGCCAGCAGCTACCTCGGGGTTCGAGGAAACACCATATATTTT. The encoded protein is CASSYLGVRGNTIYF. This sequence joins TRBV5-6 and TRBJ1-3; D unclear. This CDR3 is built from 15 residues. Trimming took off 3 bases at V and 4 bases at J, with 14 bases between the two ends. The germline gives CDR1 SGHDT, CDR2 YYEEEE.

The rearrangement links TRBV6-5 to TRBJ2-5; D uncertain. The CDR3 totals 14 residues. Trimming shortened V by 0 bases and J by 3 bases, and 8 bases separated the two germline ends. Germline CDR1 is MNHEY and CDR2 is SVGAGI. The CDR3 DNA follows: TGTGCCAGCAGTTACTCGAGTAGGAAAGAGACCCAGTACTTC. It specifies CASSYSSRKETQYF.

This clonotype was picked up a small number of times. The CDR3 coding sequence is TGTGCCAGCAGTCCGACGGGGAATCTTAATTCACCCCTCCACTTT. It encodes CASSPTGNLNSPLHF. The chain carries TRBV12-3 or TRBV12-4 and TRBJ1-6; no reliable D call. The length of the CDR3 is 15 residues. V lost 5 bases to trimming and J lost 6 bases, with 14 bases between them.

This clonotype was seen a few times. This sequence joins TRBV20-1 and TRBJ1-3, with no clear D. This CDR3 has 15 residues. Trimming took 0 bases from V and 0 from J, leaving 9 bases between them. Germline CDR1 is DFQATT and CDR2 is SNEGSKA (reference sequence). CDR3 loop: CSARDRTSSGNTIYF. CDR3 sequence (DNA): TGCAGTGCTAGAGATCGGACTAGCTCTGGAAACACCATATATTTT.

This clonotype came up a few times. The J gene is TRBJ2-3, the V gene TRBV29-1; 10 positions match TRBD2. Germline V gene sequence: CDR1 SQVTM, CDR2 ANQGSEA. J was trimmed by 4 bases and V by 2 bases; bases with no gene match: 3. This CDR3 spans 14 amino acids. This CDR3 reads CSVELAGGPDTQYF. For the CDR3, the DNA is TGCAGCGTTGAATTAGCGGGAGGCCCAGATACGCAGTATTTT.

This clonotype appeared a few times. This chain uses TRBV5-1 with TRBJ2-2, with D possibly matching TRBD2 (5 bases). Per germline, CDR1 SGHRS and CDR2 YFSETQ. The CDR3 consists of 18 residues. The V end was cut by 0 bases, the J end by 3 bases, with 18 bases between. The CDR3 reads CASSLVPASTIDTGELFF. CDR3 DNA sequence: TGCGCCAGCAGCTTGGTCCCTGCTAGCACGATCGACACCGGGGAGCTGTTTTTT. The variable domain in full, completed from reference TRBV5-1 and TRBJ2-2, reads KAGVTQTPRYLIKTRGQQVTLSCSPISGHRSVSWYQQTPGQGLQFLFEYFSETQRNKGNFPGRFSGRQFSNSRSEMNVSTLELGDSALYLCASSLVPASTIDTGELFFGEGSRLTVL.

In DNA, the CDR3 is TGTGCCAGCAGTGTCGAGCTACACACTGAAGCTTTCTTT. Its protein product is CASSVELHTEAFF. The J gene is TRBJ1-1, the V gene TRBV2; D not certain. The CDR3 extends over 13 amino acids. V gave up 4 bases and J gave up 3 bases, with 9 bases separating them. Germline V gene lookup returns CDR1 SNHLY and CDR2 FYNNEI.

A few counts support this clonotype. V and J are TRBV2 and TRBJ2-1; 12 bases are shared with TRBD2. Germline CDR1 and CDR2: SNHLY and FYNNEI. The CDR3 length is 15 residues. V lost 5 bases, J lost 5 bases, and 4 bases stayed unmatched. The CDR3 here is CASSSRTSGDNEQFF. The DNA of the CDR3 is TGTGCCAGCAGTTCGCGGACTAGCGGGGACAATGAGCAGTTCTTC.

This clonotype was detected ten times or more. CDR3 in DNA: TGCAGCGTTGAAGACAGGCTCGACGGACGTAACACCGGGGAGCTGTTTTTT. It codes for CSVEDRLDGRNTGELFF. The V call is TRBV29-1, the J call TRBJ2-2; no reliable D call. Trimming cost V 0 bases and J 2 bases, with 16 bases left between them. CDR1 is SQVTM, CDR2 ANQGSEA, per germline. The CDR3 has 17 residues.

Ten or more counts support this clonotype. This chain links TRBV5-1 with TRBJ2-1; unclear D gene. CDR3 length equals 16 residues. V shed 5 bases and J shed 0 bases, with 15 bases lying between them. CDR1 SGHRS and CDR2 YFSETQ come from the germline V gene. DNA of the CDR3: TGCGCCAGCAGTACTGGGTCCCTCCGCTCCTACAATGAGCAGTTCTTC. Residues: CASSTGSLRSYNEQFF.